The next 16 T cell receptor beta chains were all read from a single sample in a study of a mutant IDH1 vaccine in newly diagnosed glioma. Noted time point: baseline, week 1 (first vaccination visit). The treatment was: pre-vaccination baseline after standard-of-care therapy. The assay was immunoSEQ multiplex PCR, and TCRdb's table has in-frame clones only and misses some. There are tens of thousands of clones in the sample; around 80% occur only once, and approximately 4.4% lies in the top ten. Sequencing used peripheral blood mononuclear cells (PBMCs), obtained from a glioma patient treated with radiotherapy, temozolomide or both. These TCRs come from a woman aged 18-29 years with glioma. Some clones in this sample may be carry-over from other donors' samples.

This sequence joins TRBV5-6 and TRBJ1-2; TRBD1 agrees at 8 bases. Trimming took 1 base from V and 4 from J; bases not matched to a gene: 3. Per germline, CDR1 SGHDT and CDR2 YYEEEE. This CDR3 comprises 14 residues. The CDR3 loop is CASSLTGGGYGYTF. CDR3 DNA: TGTGCCAGCAGCTTGACAGGGGGTGGCTATGGCTACACCTTC.

The chain has TRBV5-6 and TRBJ2-7; no firm D call. Looked up from germline, CDR1 is SGHDT and CDR2 is YYEEEE. V lost 0 bases and J lost 0, with 4 bases in between. The CDR3 has 13 residues. The CDR3 DNA is TGTGCCAGCAGCTTGGTCAGCTCCTACGAGCAGTACTTC. This encodes CASSLVSSYEQYF.

The gene calls are TRBV27 and TRBJ1-5, with D unresolved. Trimming cost V 3 bases and J 0 bases, with 6 bases left between them. Germline values: CDR1 MNHEY, CDR2 SMNVEV (reference sequence). The CDR3 is made up of 14 amino acids. The CDR3: CASSLAVSNQPQHF. CDR3 bases: TGTGCCAGCAGTTTGGCGGTTAGCAATCAGCCCCAGCATTTT.

J is TRBJ2-7 and V is TRBV6-6; 9 nucleotides match TRBD2. CDR3 length: 13 amino acids. V was pared by 8 bases and J by 3 bases, with 5 bases of the junction left unmatched. CDR1 and CDR2 from the germline V gene are MNHNY and SVGAGI (reference sequence). The CDR3 bases are TGTGCCAGCGGTAGCGGGAGTCTCTACGAGCAGTACTTC. This gives the protein CASGSGSLYEQYF.

This chain joins TRBV9 and TRBJ2-3; 11 positions match TRBD2. Looked up from germline, CDR1 is SGDLS and CDR2 is YYNGEE. The V gene end was trimmed by 4 bases and the J gene end by 1 base; junction bases not matched to a gene: 2. This CDR3 is 15 amino acids long. The CDR3 coding sequence is TGTGCCAGCAGCTTTAGCGGGGGGGGCACAGATACGCAGTATTTT. It yields the protein CASSFSGGGTDTQYF.

V usage is TRBV6-5 and J usage is TRBJ2-7; perhaps TRBD2 as D (6 bases). Looked up from germline, CDR1 is MNHEY and CDR2 is SVGAGI. The CDR3 extends over 15 amino acids. The V gene lost 5 bases and the J gene lost 2 bases, with 16 bases spanning the gap. CDR3 nucleotide sequence: TGTGCCAGCAGTGTGATGGGGGGAAAGCCCTACGAGCAGTACTTC. Its protein is CASSVMGGKPYEQYF.

This sequence joins TRBV19 and TRBJ1-2, with D uncertain. The CDR3 runs 13 residues. CDR1 LNHDA and CDR2 SQIVND come from the germline V gene (reference sequence). Trimming cost V 0 bases and J 7 bases, with 9 bases left between them. CDR3 in amino acids: CASSIDWAAGYTF. The DNA of the CDR3 is TGTGCCAGTAGTATAGATTGGGCGGCTGGCTACACCTTC. The variable domain in full, completed from reference TRBV19 and TRBJ1-2, reads DGGITQSPKYLFRKEGQNVTLSCEQNLNHDAMYWYRQDPGQGLRLIYYSQIVNDFQKGDIAEGYSVSREKKESFPLTVTSAQKNPTAFYLCASSIDWAAGYTFGSGTRLTVV.

The V call is TRBV2, the J call TRBJ2-3; D is ambiguous. Looked up from germline, CDR1 is SNHLY and CDR2 is FYNNEI. The CDR3 has 14 amino acids. Trimming stripped 2 bases from V and 1 base from J, with 7 bases between. This chain's CDR3 is CASSEIGGTDTQYF. The DNA of the CDR3 is TGTGCCAGCAGTGAAATTGGCGGCACAGATACGCAGTATTTT.

The chain recombines TRBV9 with TRBJ2-7; D uncertain. This CDR3 is 13 amino acids long. Trimming cost V 0 bases and J 5 bases, with 9 bases left between them. The germline V gene has CDR1 SGDLS and CDR2 YYNGEE. The CDR3 DNA reads TGTGCCAGCAGCGTAGACAAAGGCCACGAGCAGTACTTC. Translated, it gives CASSVDKGHEQYF.

This clone was found once. The gene calls are TRBV6-1 and TRBJ2-5, with TRBD2 as a possible D gene (5 bases). This CDR3 comprises 15 residues. V lost 0 bases to trimming and J lost 4 bases, with 12 bases between them. Germline V lookup: CDR1 MNHNS, CDR2 SASEGT. In DNA form, the CDR3 reads TGTGCCAGCAGTGAAGCCTCAAGGGCGGGAGAGACCCAGTACTTC. Encoded protein: CASSEASRAGETQYF.

The J gene is TRBJ2-1, the V gene TRBV7-9; perhaps TRBD2 as D (5 bases). This CDR3 contains 16 residues. Germline loops: CDR1 SEHNR, CDR2 FQNEAQ (reference sequence). The V end lost 5 bases, the J end lost 3 bases, and 17 bases lay between the germline ends. The CDR3 protein is CASSARRLVDYNEQFF. In DNA, the CDR3 is TGTGCCAGCAGCGCTCGGAGGCTAGTCGACTACAATGAGCAGTTCTTC.

The V gene is TRBV5-1, the J gene TRBJ2-4, with D possibly matching TRBD2 (7 bases). Trimming shortened V by 4 bases and J by 8 bases, and 22 bases separated the two germline ends. From germline, CDR1 is SGHRS and CDR2 YFSETQ. This CDR3 region has 16 residues. DNA of the CDR3: TGCGCCAGCAGCGCAAATTTAAAGGGGGGGCCATACATTCAGTACTTC. Residues: CASSANLKGGPYIQYF.

The J gene is TRBJ2-7, the V gene TRBV7-9; D is unclear. CDR1 SEHNR and CDR2 FQNEAQ come from the germline V gene (reference sequence). The CDR3 spans 11 residues. V gave up 3 bases and J gave up 2 bases, with 2 bases separating them. The CDR3 sequence: CASSLTYEQYF. CDR3 nucleotides: TGTGCCAGCAGCTTGACCTACGAGCAGTACTTC.

The chain joins TRBV4-3 to TRBJ2-3; possible D gene TRBD1, 6 bases. Per the germline V gene, CDR1 is LGHNA and CDR2 is YSLEER. The V and J ends lost 0 bases and 6 bases respectively, with 10 bases between them. The CDR3 contains 14 residues. CDR3 DNA sequence: TGCGCCAGCAGCCAAGATGGGGGCTTTGATACGCAGTATTTT. This gives the protein CASSQDGGFDTQYF.

The chain recombines TRBV9 with TRBJ2-5, with a weak D call TRBD2 (6 bases). CDR3 length: 16 residues. CDR1 SGDLS and CDR2 YYNGEE come from the germline V gene. V lost 0 bases and J 2 bases, leaving 14 bases between the germline ends. The CDR3 nucleotides read TGTGCCAGCAGCGTAGAGCCCGGACTACCGCAAGAGACCCAGTACTTC. Its translation: CASSVEPGLPQETQYF.

This sequence joins TRBV18 and TRBJ2-1; D may be TRBD2 (6 bases). The CDR3 is made up of 12 amino acids. The V gene lost 6 bases and the J gene lost 7 bases, with 10 bases spanning the gap. CDR1 and CDR2 from the germline V gene are KGHSH and LQKENI. The CDR3 is CASSQGRNEQFF. CDR3 in DNA: TGTGCCAGCTCGCAAGGGAGGAATGAGCAGTTCTTC.